Below, one TCR beta chain is given with its context. These data come from a study of blood T cells in healthy people across ages. Then a second PCR, running roughly 7 to 11 cycles, was carried out with a sample-barcoded 5' primer and a J-beta primer mix. Researchers report that a template-switch adaptor with 12 random nucleotides tagged each cDNA molecule. TCRdb re-analysed the 5' RACE reads in MiXCR, keeping a single row per CDR3 protein. The data hold around 1.5 million distinct CDR3 sequences, with around 35% observed a single time. Germline CDR1 SGHVS, CDR2 FNYEAQ. This CDR3 contains 17 residues. V dropped 2 bases and J dropped 4 bases, with 17 bases sitting between them.

The sequence was obtained from a woman aged 25 to 45 in good health. Sequencing was performed on blood. The chain recombines TRBV7-6 with TRBJ2-2; the D gene is possibly TRBD1 (6 bases). Here the CDR3 DNA reads TGTGCCAGCAGCTTATACCCCTCAGGACAGACCACCGGGGAGCTGTTTTTT. This encodes CASSLYPSGQTTGELFF.